This T cell receptor beta chain appears in the sequencing data of a study of cytomegalovirus exposure and HLA in healthy donors. It was with 60 Vbeta and 13 Jbeta primers that the PCR ran. Sequencing used immunoSEQ multiplex PCR; TCRdb keeps in-frame clones, though not all of them. This table holds some 150,000 clones. Healthy bone marrow donors made up the cohort. Sequencing used PBMCs. The source of this sequence is a man in his forties in good health and CMV-seronegative.

Here the CDR3 reads CASGSDERGGSYEQYF. The CDR3 nucleotides read TGTGCTAGTGGTTCCGACGAGCGGGGGGGTTCCTACGAGCAGTACTTC. The rearrangement joins TRBV12-5 to TRBJ2-7; TRBD2 agrees at 10 bases. Germline CDR1 is LGHNT and CDR2 is FRNRAP. The CDR3 covers 16 residues. The J segment lost 1 base and the V segment lost 4 bases, leaving 7 bases of the junction unmatched.